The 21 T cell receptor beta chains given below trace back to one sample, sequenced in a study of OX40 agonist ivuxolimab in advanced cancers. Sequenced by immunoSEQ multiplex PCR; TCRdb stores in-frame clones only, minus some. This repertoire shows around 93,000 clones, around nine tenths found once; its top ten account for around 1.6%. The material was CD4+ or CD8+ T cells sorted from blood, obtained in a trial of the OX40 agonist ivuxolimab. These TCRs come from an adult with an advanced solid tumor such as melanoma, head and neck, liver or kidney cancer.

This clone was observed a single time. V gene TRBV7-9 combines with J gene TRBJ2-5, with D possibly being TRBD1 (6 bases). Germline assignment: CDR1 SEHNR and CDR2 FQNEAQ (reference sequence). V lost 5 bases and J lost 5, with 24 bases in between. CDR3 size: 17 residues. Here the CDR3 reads CASSHHRDTLNGETQYF. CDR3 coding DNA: TGTGCCAGCAGCCACCACCGGGACACTCTAAACGGGGAGACCCAGTACTTC. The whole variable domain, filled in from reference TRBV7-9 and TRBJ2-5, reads DTGVSQNPRHKITKRGQNVTFRCDPISEHNRLYWYRQTLGQGPEFLTYFQNEAQLEKSRLLSDRFSAERPKGSFSTLEIQRTEQGDSAMYLCASSHHRDTLNGETQYFGPGTRLLVL.

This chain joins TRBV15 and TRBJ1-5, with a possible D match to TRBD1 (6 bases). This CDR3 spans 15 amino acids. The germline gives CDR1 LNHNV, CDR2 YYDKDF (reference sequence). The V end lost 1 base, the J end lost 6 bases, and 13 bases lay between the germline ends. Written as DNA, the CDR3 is TGTGCCACCAGCAGAGTCAGGGGCGCGCCTCAGCCCCAGCATTTT. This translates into CATSRVRGAPQPQHF.

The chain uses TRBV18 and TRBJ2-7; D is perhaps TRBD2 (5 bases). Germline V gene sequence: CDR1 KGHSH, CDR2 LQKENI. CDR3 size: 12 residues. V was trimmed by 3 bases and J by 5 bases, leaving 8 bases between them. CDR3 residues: CASSPTGNEQYF. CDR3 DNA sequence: TGTGCCAGCTCACCGACGGGGAACGAGCAGTACTTC.

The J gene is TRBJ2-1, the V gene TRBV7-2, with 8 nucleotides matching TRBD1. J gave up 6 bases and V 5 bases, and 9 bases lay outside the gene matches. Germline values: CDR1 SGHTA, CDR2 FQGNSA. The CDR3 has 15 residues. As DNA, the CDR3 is TGTGCCAGCAGCCCTGGACAGGGATTAGTCAATGAGCAGTTCTTC. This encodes CASSPGQGLVNEQFF.

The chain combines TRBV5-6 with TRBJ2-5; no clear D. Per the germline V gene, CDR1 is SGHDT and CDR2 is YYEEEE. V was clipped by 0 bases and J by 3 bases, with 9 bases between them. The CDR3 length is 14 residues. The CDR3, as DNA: TGTGCCAGCAGCTTGGAGGTGGGGAAAGAGACCCAGTACTTC. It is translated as CASSLEVGKETQYF.

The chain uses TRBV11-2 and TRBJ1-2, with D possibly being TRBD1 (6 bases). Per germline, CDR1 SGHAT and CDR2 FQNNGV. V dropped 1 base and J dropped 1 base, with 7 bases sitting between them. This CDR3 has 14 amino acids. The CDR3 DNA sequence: TGTGCCAGCAGCTTAGCAGGGGTTAACTATGGCTACACCTTC. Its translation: CASSLAGVNYGYTF.

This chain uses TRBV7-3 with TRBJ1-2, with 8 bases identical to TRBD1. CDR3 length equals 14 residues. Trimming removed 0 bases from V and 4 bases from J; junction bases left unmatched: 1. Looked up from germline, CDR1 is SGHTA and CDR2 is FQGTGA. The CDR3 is CASSLTTGGYGYTF. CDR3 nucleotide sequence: TGTGCCAGCAGCTTAACTACAGGGGGCTATGGCTACACCTTC. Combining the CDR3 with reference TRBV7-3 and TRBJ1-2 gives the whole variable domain GAGVSQTPSNKVTEKGKYVELRCDPISGHTALYWYRQSLGQGPEFLIYFQGTGAADDSGLPNDRFFAVRPEGSVSTLKIQRTERGDSAVYLCASSLTTGGYGYTFGSGTRLTVV.

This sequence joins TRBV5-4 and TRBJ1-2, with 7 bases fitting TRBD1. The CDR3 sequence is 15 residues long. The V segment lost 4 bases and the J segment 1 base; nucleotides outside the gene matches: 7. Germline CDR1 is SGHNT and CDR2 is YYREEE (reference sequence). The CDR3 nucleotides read TGTGCCAGCAGCCGGGGGACAGTCCTTAACTATGGCTACACCTTC. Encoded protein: CASSRGTVLNYGYTF.

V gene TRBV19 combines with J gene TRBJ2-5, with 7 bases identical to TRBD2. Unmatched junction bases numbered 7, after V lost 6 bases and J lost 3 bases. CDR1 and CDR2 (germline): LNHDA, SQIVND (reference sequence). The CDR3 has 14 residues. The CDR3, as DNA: TGTGCCAGTAGGAGGCAGGGAGGGGAAGAGACCCAGTACTTC. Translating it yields CASRRQGGEETQYF.

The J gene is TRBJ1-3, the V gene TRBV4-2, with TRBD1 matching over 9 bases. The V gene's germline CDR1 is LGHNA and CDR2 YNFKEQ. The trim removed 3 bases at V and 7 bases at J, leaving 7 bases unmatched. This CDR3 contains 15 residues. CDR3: CASSHRTGEANTIYF. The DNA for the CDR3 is TGTGCCAGCAGCCATCGGACAGGGGAGGCCAACACCATATATTTT.

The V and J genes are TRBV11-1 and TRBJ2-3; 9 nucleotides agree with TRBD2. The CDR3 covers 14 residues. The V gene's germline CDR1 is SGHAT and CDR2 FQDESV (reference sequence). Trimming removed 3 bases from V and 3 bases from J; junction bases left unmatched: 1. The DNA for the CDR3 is TGTGCCAGCAGCTTTGCGGGGGGGACAGATACGCAGTATTTT. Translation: CASSFAGGTDTQYF.

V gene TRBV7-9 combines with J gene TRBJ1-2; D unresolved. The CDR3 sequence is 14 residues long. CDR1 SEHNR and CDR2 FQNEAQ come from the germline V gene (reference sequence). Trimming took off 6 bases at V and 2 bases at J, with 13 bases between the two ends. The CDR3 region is CASSHLDGNYGYTF. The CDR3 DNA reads TGTGCCAGCAGTCACCTGGACGGCAACTATGGCTACACCTTC. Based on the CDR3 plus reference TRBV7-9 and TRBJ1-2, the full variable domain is DTGVSQNPRHKITKRGQNVTFRCDPISEHNRLYWYRQTLGQGPEFLTYFQNEAQLEKSRLLSDRFSAERPKGSFSTLEIQRTEQGDSAMYLCASSHLDGNYGYTFGSGTRLTVV.

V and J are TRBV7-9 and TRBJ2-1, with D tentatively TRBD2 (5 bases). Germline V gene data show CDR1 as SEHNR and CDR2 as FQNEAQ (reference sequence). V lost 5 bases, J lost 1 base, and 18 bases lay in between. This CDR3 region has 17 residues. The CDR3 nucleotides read TGTGCCAGCAGCCCTCCCCTGCGGGCAGGATCCTACAATGAGCAGTTCTTC. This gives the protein CASSPPLRAGSYNEQFF. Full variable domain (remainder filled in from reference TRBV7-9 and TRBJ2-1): DTGVSQNPRHKITKRGQNVTFRCDPISEHNRLYWYRQTLGQGPEFLTYFQNEAQLEKSRLLSDRFSAERPKGSFSTLEIQRTEQGDSAMYLCASSPPLRAGSYNEQFFGPGTRLTVL.

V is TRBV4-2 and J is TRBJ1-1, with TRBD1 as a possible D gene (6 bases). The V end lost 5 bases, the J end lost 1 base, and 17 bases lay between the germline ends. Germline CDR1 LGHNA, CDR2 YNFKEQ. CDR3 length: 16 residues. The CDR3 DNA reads TGTGCCAGCAGCTTAGTCCCAGGGGCTGGGAACACTGAAGCTTTCTTT. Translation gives CASSLVPGAGNTEAFF.

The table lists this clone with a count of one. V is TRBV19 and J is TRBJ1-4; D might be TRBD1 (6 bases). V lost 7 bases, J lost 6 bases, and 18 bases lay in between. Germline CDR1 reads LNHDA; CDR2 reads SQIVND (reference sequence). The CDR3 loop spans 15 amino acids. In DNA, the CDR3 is TGTGCCAGTACCGACACGGGGGGGCAGCATGAAAAACTGTTTTTT. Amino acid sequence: CASTDTGGQHEKLFF.

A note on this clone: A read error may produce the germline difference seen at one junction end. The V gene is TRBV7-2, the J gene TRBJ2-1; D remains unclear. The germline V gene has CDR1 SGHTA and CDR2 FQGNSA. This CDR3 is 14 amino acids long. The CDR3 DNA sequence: TGTGCCAGCAGCTTAGTAAATTCTGCCCCCCGTCGGGTCTTC. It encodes CASSLVNSAPRRVF.

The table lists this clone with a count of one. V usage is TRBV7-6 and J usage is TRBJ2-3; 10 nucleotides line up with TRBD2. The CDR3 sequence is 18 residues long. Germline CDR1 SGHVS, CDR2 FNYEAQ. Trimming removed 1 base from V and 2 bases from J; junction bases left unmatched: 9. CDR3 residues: CASSLVRTSGDNTDTQYF. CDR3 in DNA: TGTGCCAGCAGCTTAGTGAGAACTAGCGGGGATAACACAGATACGCAGTATTTT.

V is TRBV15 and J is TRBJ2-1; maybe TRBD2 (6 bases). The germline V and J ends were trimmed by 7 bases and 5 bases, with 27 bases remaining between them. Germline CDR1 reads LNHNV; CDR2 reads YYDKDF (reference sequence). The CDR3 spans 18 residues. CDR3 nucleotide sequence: TGTGCCACCACCATAATCGTTGCGGGGCGGACGCTCGACAATGAGCAGTTCTTC. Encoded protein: CATTIIVAGRTLDNEQFF.

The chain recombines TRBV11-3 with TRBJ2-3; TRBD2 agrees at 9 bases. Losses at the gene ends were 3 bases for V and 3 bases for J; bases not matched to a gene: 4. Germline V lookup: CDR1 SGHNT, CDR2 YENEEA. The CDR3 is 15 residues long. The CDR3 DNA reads TGTGCCAGCAGCTTCGCGGGGGGGCGGACAGATACGCAGTATTTT. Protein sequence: CASSFAGGRTDTQYF.

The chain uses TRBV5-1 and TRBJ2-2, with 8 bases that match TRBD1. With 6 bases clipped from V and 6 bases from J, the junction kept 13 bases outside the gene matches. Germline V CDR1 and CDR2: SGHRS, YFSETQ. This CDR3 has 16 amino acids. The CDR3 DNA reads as TGCGCCAGCACCTTTGGGACAGGCCACTTCTCCGGGGAGCTGTTTTTT. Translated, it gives CASTFGTGHFSGELFF.

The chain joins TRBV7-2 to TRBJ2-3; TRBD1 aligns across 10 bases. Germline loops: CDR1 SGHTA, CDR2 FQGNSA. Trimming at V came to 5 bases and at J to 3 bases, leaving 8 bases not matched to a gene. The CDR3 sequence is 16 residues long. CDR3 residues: CASSQTGGASTDTQYF. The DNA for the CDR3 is TGTGCCAGCAGCCAGACAGGGGGCGCCTCGACAGATACGCAGTATTTT. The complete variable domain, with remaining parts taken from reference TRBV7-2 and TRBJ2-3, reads GAGVSQSPSNKVTEKGKDVELRCDPISGHTALYWYRQSLGQGLEFLIYFQGNSAPDKSGLPSDRFSAERTGGSVSTLTIQRTQQEDSAVYLCASSQTGGASTDTQYFGPGTRLTVL.